The clone carrying this T cell receptor beta chain was counted between two and nine times. Its antigen is unidentified. This sample is drawn from a study of CD8 T cells in ankylosing spondylitis. General observations from the study: According to the report, clones linked to the disease were significantly enriched in matched synovial fluid samples taken from ankylosing spondylitis patients. About 8 highly homologous variants made up a TCR beta motif, and this motif appeared characteristic of ankylosing spondylitis blood.

For TCR beta, libraries came from quantitative 5'-RACE with molecular barcodes. TCRdb processed the 5' RACE reads anew with MiXCR; each CDR3 protein has one entry. Of around 540,000 distinct CDR3 sequences in the sample, 9.5% to 15% were seen once. The CDR3 sequence is 14 residues long. After removal of 5 bases from V and 5 bases from J, the junction contained 7 bases not matched to a gene. The V gene's germline CDR1 is SEHNR and CDR2 FQNEAQ (reference sequence). The source of this sequence is a male donor with ankylosing spondylitis. The sample taken for sequencing was blood, either unsorted or a sorted T cell fraction (not recorded which). J is TRBJ2-5 and V is TRBV7-9, with TRBD2 identical over 8 bases. The CDR3 region is CASSVSGTKETQYF. CDR3 nucleotides: TGTGCCAGCAGCGTTAGCGGGACCAAGGAGACCCAGTACTTC.